The clone carrying this T cell receptor (beta chain) has at least ten counts. A J-beta primer mix and a sample-barcoded 5' primer were used in a second PCR of roughly 6 to 12 cycles. TCRdb re-called the 5' RACE reads through MiXCR, storing one row per CDR3 protein. The sample has over 600,000 distinct CDR3 sequences; about 21% are singletons. Germline V gives CDR1 SGHVS, CDR2 FNYEAQ. Trimming removed 2 bases from V and 9 bases from J, with 11 bases in between. The length of the CDR3 is 13 residues. The record originates from a study of blood T cells in healthy people across ages. The chain carries TRBV7-6 and TRBJ2-1, with no clear D. Sample: blood. The receptor was derived from a man in his 70s in good health. In DNA form, the CDR3 reads TGTGCCAGCAGCTTACTGGACGCCAGTGAGCAGTTCTTC. This codes for CASSLLDASEQFF.